One sample yielded the 23 T cell receptor beta chains listed below, sequenced in a study of T cells after posttransplantation cyclophosphamide. Busulfan-fludarabine conditioning, marrow transplant, and cyclophosphamide on days +3 and +4 were administered. This table comes from immunoSEQ multiplex PCR, and its TCRdb copy is limited to in-frame clones, with some not included. This sample has under 20,000 clones, each found more than once. The sample was PBMCs, taken after allogeneic stem cell transplant with posttransplant cyclophosphamide. Source of these receptors: a female patient in her 30s who received an allogeneic stem cell transplant from a related donor, was CMV-positive, and had no GVHD. T cells may partly derive from the graft donor.

This clone was seen at least ten times. CDR3 sequence: CASSPPHDRGDTDTQYF. The CDR3 DNA is TGTGCCAGCAGCCCCCCCCACGACAGGGGAGACACAGATACGCAGTATTTT. This sequence joins TRBV7-9 and TRBJ2-3; TRBD1 matches at 8 bases. This CDR3 spans 17 amino acids. Germline V gene lookup returns CDR1 SEHNR and CDR2 FQNEAQ (reference sequence). With V trimmed by 5 bases and J by 2 bases, 12 bases remained unmatched. The entire variable domain, with the rest obtained from reference TRBV7-9 and TRBJ2-3, is as follows: DTGVSQNPRHKITKRGQNVTFRCDPISEHNRLYWYRQTLGQGPEFLTYFQNEAQLEKSRLLSDRFSAERPKGSFSTLEIQRTEQGDSAMYLCASSPPHDRGDTDTQYFGPGTRLTVL.

The sample holds a few counts of this clone. In DNA, the CDR3 is TGCGCCAGCAGCCATCCGACAGGGATCTCCTACGAGCAGTACTTC. Amino acids: CASSHPTGISYEQYF. The V gene is TRBV4-3, the J gene TRBJ2-7, with 7 bases fitting TRBD1. Unmatched junction bases numbered 5, after V lost 3 bases and J lost 0 bases. Germline V gene sequence: CDR1 LGHNA, CDR2 YSLEER. The CDR3 consists of 15 residues.

This clone was recorded at least ten times. J is TRBJ2-3 and V is TRBV19; a weak D match, TRBD2 (6 bases). CDR1 LNHDA and CDR2 SQIVND come from the germline V gene (reference sequence). Between the trimmed V and J ends, which lost 3 bases and 4 bases, there was a span of 14 bases. The CDR3 has 15 amino acids. In nucleotides, the CDR3 is TGTGCCAGTAGTATTCAGCAGGGCGGGGCAGATACGCAGTATTTT. Protein: CASSIQQGGADTQYF.

In this sample, this clone turned up many times. The chain is built from TRBV27 and TRBJ2-1; 8 nucleotides align to TRBD2. The CDR3 has 14 amino acids. Germline CDR1 and CDR2: MNHEY and SMNVEV (reference sequence). V shed 3 bases, J shed 7 bases, and the junction held 5 bases outside the gene matches. The CDR3 DNA reads TGTGCCAGCAGTTTGAGCGGGAGATTAAATGAGCAGTTCTTC. Translated, it gives CASSLSGRLNEQFF.

This clone is medium-sized within its sample. Other DNA sequences of this sample code for an identical CDR3. The chain carries TRBV4-1 and TRBJ1-5; D uncertain. Germline V gene sequence: CDR1 MGHRA, CDR2 YSYEKL. Trimming shortened V by 1 base and J by 4 bases, and 8 bases separated the two germline ends. This CDR3 has 14 residues. DNA of the CDR3: TGCGCCAGCAGCCAAGGACGAGGAAATCAGCCCCAGCATTTT. Translating it yields CASSQGRGNQPQHF.

This clone was observed at least ten times. CDR3 in amino acids: CASSEAGTGGVTGELFF. CDR3 bases: TGCGCCAGCAGTGAGGCCGGGACAGGGGGCGTGACCGGGGAGCTGTTTTTT. The genes are TRBV10-1 and TRBJ2-2, with TRBD1 identical over 12 bases. Trimming cost V 2 bases and J 5 bases; bases outside gene matches: 6. Germline V lookup: CDR1 WNHNN, CDR2 SYGVQD (reference sequence). The CDR3 runs 17 residues.

This clone was observed a few times. This chain connects TRBV6-4 to TRBJ1-1; D might be TRBD1 (5 bases). Germline V lookup: CDR1 MRHNA, CDR2 SNTAGT. Trimming left V 6 bases short and J 1 base short, with 12 bases between. The CDR3 loop spans 14 amino acids. The CDR3 region is CASRLYTGNTEAFF. CDR3 coding DNA: TGTGCCAGCAGACTTTATACAGGGAACACTGAAGCTTTCTTT.

At least ten counts were recorded for this clone. The chain combines TRBV7-2 with TRBJ1-2, with D hard to call. The CDR3 has 14 amino acids. CDR1 is SGHTA, CDR2 FQGNSA, per germline. V was shortened by 3 bases and J by 6 bases, with 14 bases between the two germline ends. The CDR3: CASSFRDTVNGYTF. In DNA form, the CDR3 reads TGTGCCAGCAGCTTCCGTGACACCGTTAATGGCTACACCTTC.

This clone was found many times. The rearrangement uses TRBV5-1 and TRBJ2-1; 12 bases are a match to TRBD2. The CDR3 runs 17 residues. V was clipped by 1 base and J by 0 bases; unmatched bases: 2. CDR1 is SGHRS, CDR2 YFSETQ, per germline. CDR3 sequence: CASSLQLAGGSYNEQFF. Here the CDR3 DNA reads TGCGCCAGCAGCTTGCAACTAGCGGGAGGCTCCTACAATGAGCAGTTCTTC.

The sample holds many counts of this clone. The J gene is TRBJ1-6, the V gene TRBV18, with 8 bases aligning to TRBD1. Germline loops: CDR1 KGHSH, CDR2 LQKENI. Unmatched junction bases numbered 8, after V lost 1 base and J lost 0 bases. The CDR3 runs 19 residues. CDR3 sequence reads: CASSPRQGQPYSYNSPLHF. The DNA for the CDR3 is TGTGCCAGCTCACCACGACAGGGGCAGCCGTACTCCTATAATTCACCCCTCCACTTT.

In this sample, this clone turned up many times. The chain couples TRBV6-1 to TRBJ1-3, with 7 positions matching TRBD1. CDR3 length equals 17 residues. Germline CDR1 MNHNS, CDR2 SASEGT. Trimming took 10 bases from V and 1 from J; bases not matched to a gene: 16. This CDR3 is CAIRDGFPGGSGNTIYF. CDR3 bases: TGTGCCATCCGTGATGGGTTTCCAGGGGGATCTGGAAACACCATATATTTT.

Many counts were recorded for this clone. The V and J genes are TRBV7-3 and TRBJ2-2, with D uncertain. CDR3 length equals 15 residues. V gave up 2 bases and J gave up 3 bases, with 10 bases separating them. Germline lookup yields CDR1 SGHTA and CDR2 FQGTGA. The CDR3 protein is CASSLLERDTGELFF. CDR3 nucleotide sequence: TGTGCCAGCAGCTTACTAGAACGGGACACCGGGGAGCTGTTTTTT.

At least ten counts were recorded for this clone. The gene calls are TRBV2 and TRBJ2-7; tentative D call: TRBD1 (5 bases). With 6 bases removed from V and 3 bases from J, the gap between germline ends came to 18 bases. The CDR3 contains 15 residues. CDR1 SNHLY and CDR2 FYNNEI come from the germline V gene. CDR3 loop: CASRPPQANDYEQYF. In DNA, the CDR3 is TGTGCCAGCAGGCCACCACAGGCGAACGACTACGAGCAGTACTTC. Supplemented by reference TRBV2 and TRBJ2-7, the full variable domain reads EPEVTQTPSHQVTQMGQEVILRCVPISNHLYFYWYRQILGQKVEFLVSFYNNEISEKSEIFDDQFSVERPDGSNFTLKIRSTKLEDSAMYFCASRPPQANDYEQYFGPGTRLTVT.

This clone was seen many times. This chain joins TRBV28 and TRBJ2-3; TRBD2 aligns across 10 bases. The CDR3 is 18 residues long. The V segment lost 3 bases and the J segment 8 bases; nucleotides outside the gene matches: 17. Germline V CDR1 and CDR2: MDHEN, SYDVKM. This CDR3 is CASSFPPLPSGSVGTQYF. CDR3 bases: TGTGCCAGCAGTTTTCCGCCTCTTCCTAGCGGGAGTGTCGGTACGCAGTATTTT.

The sample holds many counts of this clone. Other DNA sequences in this sample translate to the same CDR3. The chain employs TRBV28 and TRBJ2-7, with 15 positions matching TRBD2. The J segment lost 3 bases and the V segment lost 4 bases, leaving 4 bases of the junction unmatched. There are 16 residues in the CDR3. Germline CDR1 MDHEN, CDR2 SYDVKM. In DNA, the CDR3 is TGTGCCAGCAGTTCGACGGGACTAGCGGGAGGCTACGAGCAGTACTTC. Encoded protein: CASSSTGLAGGYEQYF.

In this sample, this clone turned up many times. The chain is built from TRBV19 and TRBJ2-5; no clear D. Per the germline V gene, CDR1 is LNHDA and CDR2 is SQIVND (reference sequence). The CDR3 sequence is 11 residues long. V lost 8 bases to trimming and J lost 2 bases, with 6 bases between them. In nucleotides, the CDR3 is TGTGCCAGTTGGCATCAAGAGACCCAGTACTTC. It translates to CASWHQETQYF.

This clone was recorded at least ten times. The chain carries TRBV19 and TRBJ1-2, with 7 bases lining up with TRBD1. V lost 6 bases and J lost 1; bases outside the gene matches: 8. This CDR3 contains 15 residues. The germline CDR1 and CDR2 sequences are LNHDA and SQIVND (reference sequence). CDR3 sequence: CASSPGTELNYGYTF. The CDR3 DNA sequence: TGTGCCAGTAGCCCCGGGACAGAACTTAACTATGGCTACACCTTC.

The table lists this clone with many counts. Other nucleotide sequences from this sample produce the same CDR3. The chain carries TRBV7-2 and TRBJ2-7, with 7 bases aligning to TRBD1. The CDR3 sequence is 13 residues long. Per the germline V gene, CDR1 is SGHTA and CDR2 is FQGNSA. The V segment lost 5 bases and the J segment 4 bases; nucleotides outside the gene matches: 5. Here the CDR3 reads CASSPEQGYEQYF. The CDR3 nucleotides read TGTGCCAGCAGCCCCGAACAGGGGTACGAGCAGTACTTC. Using reference TRBV7-2 and TRBJ2-7 for the parts outside the CDR3, the full variable domain is GAGVSQSPSNKVTEKGKDVELRCDPISGHTALYWYRQSLGQGLEFLIYFQGNSAPDKSGLPSDRFSAERTGGSVSTLTIQRTQQEDSAVYLCASSPEQGYEQYFGPGTRLTVT.

This clone was recorded at least ten times. The V gene is TRBV6-4, the J gene TRBJ2-5; TRBD2 is a possible D gene (6 bases). Trimming took off 7 bases at V and 1 base at J, with 19 bases between the two ends. The CDR3 is made up of 16 amino acids. Per the germline V gene, CDR1 is MRHNA and CDR2 is SNTAGT. The CDR3 sequence: CASTLWRDLLQETQYF. The CDR3 DNA is TGTGCCAGCACTCTCTGGCGGGACCTCCTCCAAGAGACCCAGTACTTC.

Ten or more counts support this clone. The chain has TRBV30 and TRBJ1-5, with 11 bases aligning to TRBD1. The J segment lost 6 bases and the V segment lost 4 bases, leaving 5 bases of the junction unmatched. Germline V lookup: CDR1 GTSNPN, CDR2 SVGIG (reference sequence). The CDR3 sequence is 14 residues long. CDR3 sequence reads: CAWTPGQGVQPQHF. CDR3 sequence (DNA): TGTGCCTGGACCCCGGGACAGGGGGTTCAGCCCCAGCATTTT.

The sample holds many counts of this clone. This chain joins TRBV29-1 and TRBJ1-1; 12 bases map to TRBD1. From germline, CDR1 is SQVTM and CDR2 ANQGSEA. The CDR3 loop spans 15 amino acids. The V and J ends lost 3 bases and 4 bases, in that order; junction bases with no gene match: 6. The CDR3 protein is CSVEGTGGSGTEAFF. CDR3 sequence (DNA): TGCAGCGTTGAGGGGACAGGGGGCTCTGGCACTGAAGCTTTCTTT.

This clone came up many times. The chain couples TRBV4-1 to TRBJ1-1; D is ambiguous. The ends were cut back, 0 bases at V and 5 bases at J, with 13 bases in the middle. Per the germline V gene, CDR1 is MGHRA and CDR2 is YSYEKL. The CDR3 runs 15 residues. CDR3 sequence reads: CASSQEDLTGTEAFF. CDR3 in DNA: TGCGCCAGCAGCCAAGAAGACTTAACGGGGACTGAAGCTTTCTTT.

This clone was detected many times. CDR3 DNA: TGTGCCATCAGTGAGTCTAGCCTAGCGGCCATGTACCAAGAGACCCAGTACTTC. This translates into CAISESSLAAMYQETQYF. The V call is TRBV10-3, the J call TRBJ2-5, with 7 bases fitting TRBD2. V was pared by 0 bases and J by 0 bases, with 10 bases of the junction left unmatched. CDR3 length: 18 amino acids. Germline loops: CDR1 ENHRY, CDR2 SYGVKD.